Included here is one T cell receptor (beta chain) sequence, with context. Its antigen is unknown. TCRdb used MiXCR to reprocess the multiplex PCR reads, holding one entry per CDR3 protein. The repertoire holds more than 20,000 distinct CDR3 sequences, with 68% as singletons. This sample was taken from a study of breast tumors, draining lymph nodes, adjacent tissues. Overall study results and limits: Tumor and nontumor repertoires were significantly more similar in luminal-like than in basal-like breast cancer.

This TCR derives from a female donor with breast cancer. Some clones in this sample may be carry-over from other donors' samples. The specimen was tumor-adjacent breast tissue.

Here the CDR3 DNA reads TGTGCCAGCAGCGTAGGTGGCGGAAACACCATATATTTT. This encodes CASSVGGGNTIYF. The gene calls are TRBV9 and TRBJ1-3; unclear D gene. Trimming stripped 0 bases from V and 4 bases from J, with 5 bases between. This CDR3 is 13 amino acids long. Germline CDR1 SGDLS, CDR2 YYNGEE.